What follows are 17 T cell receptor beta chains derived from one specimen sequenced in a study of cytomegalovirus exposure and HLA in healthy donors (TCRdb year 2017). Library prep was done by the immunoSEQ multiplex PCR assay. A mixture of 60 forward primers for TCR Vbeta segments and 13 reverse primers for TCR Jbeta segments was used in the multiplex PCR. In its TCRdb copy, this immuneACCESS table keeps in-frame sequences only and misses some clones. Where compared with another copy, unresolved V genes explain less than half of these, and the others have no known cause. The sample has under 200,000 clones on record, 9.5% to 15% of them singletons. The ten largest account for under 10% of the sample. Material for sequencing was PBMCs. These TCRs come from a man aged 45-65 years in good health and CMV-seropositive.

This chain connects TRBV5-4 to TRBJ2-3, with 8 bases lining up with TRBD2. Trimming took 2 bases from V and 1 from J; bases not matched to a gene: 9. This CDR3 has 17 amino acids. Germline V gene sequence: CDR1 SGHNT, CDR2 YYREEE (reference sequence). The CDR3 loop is CASSFVLWTSRTDTQYF. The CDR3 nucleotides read TGTGCCAGCAGCTTTGTTTTATGGACTAGCCGCACAGATACGCAGTATTTT.

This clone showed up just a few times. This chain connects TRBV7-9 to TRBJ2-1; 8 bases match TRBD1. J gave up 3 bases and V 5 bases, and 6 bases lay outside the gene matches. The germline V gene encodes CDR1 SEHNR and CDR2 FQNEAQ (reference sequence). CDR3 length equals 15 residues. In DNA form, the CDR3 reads TGTGCCAGCAGCCGGACAGGGTCGAGCTACAATGAGCAGTTCTTC. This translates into CASSRTGSSYNEQFF. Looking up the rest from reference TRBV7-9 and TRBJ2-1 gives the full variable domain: DTGVSQNPRHKITKRGQNVTFRCDPISEHNRLYWYRQTLGQGPEFLTYFQNEAQLEKSRLLSDRFSAERPKGSFSTLEIQRTEQGDSAMYLCASSRTGSSYNEQFFGPGTRLTVL.

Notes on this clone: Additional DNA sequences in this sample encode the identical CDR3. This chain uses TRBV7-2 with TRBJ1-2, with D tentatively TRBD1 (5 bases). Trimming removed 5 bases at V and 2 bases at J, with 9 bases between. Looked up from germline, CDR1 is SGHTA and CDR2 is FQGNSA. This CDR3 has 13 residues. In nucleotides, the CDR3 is TGTGCCAGCAGCCCAACAGGCAACTATGGCTACACCTTC. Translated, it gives CASSPTGNYGYTF.

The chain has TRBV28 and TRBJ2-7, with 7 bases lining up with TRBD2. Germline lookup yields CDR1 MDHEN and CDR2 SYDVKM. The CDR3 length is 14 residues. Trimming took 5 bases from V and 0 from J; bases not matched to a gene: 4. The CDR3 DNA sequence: TGTGCCAGCAGTCGGGGCGGGAGCTCCTACGAGCAGTACGTC. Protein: CASSRGGSSYEQYV.

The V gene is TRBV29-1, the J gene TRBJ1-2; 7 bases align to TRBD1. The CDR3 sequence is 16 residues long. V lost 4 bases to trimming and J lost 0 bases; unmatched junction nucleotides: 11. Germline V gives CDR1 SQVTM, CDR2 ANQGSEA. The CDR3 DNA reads TGCAGCGTTGGGGGACAGTGGAGGGCGTCTAACTATGGCTACACCTTC. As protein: CSVGGQWRASNYGYTF.

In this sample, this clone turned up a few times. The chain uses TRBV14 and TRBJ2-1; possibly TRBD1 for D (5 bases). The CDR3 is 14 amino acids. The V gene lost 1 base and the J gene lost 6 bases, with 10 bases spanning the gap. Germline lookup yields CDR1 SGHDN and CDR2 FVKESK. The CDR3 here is CASSQAKGFNEQFF. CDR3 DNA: TGTGCCAGCAGCCAAGCAAAGGGGTTCAATGAGCAGTTCTTC.

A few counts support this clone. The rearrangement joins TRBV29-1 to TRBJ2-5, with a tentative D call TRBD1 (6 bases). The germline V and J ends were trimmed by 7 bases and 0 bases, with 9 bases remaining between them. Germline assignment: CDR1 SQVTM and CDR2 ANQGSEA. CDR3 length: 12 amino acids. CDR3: CSATGHQETQYF. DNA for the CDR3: TGCAGCGCCACAGGGCACCAAGAGACCCAGTACTTC.

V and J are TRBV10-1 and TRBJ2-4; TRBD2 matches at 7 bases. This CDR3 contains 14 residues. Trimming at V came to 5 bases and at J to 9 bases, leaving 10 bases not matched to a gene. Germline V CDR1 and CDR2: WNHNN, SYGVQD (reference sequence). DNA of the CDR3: TGCGCCAGCAGTATGAATGCCAGGGAGGGCATTCAGTACTTC. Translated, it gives CASSMNAREGIQYF.

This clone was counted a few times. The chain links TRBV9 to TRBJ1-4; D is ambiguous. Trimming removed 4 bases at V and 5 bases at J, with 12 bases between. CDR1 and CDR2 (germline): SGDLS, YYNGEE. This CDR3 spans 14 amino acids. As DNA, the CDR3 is TGTGCCAGCAGCCTGAACTTGGAGAATGAAAAACTGTTTTTT. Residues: CASSLNLENEKLFF.

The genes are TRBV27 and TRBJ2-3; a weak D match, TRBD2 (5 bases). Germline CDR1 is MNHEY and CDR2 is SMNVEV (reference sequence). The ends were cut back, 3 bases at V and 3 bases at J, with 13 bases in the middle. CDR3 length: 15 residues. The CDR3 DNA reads TGTGCCAGCAGTTTGTCAACTAGTATAACAGATACGCAGTATTTT. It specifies CASSLSTSITDTQYF.

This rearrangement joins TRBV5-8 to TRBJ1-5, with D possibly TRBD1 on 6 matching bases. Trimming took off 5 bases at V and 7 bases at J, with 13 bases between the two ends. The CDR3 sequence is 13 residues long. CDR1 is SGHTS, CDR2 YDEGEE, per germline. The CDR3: CASRGGQGQPQHF. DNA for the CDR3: TGTGCCAGCAGAGGGGGTCAGGGGCAGCCCCAGCATTTT.

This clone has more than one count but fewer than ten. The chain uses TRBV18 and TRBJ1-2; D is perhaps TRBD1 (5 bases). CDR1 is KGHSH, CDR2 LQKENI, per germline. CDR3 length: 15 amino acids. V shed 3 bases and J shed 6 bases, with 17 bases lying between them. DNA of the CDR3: TGTGCCAGCTCACCGGGGAGGGAGGGACCCGATGGCTACACCTTC. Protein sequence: CASSPGREGPDGYTF.

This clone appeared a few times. DNA of the CDR3: TGTGCCAGCAGTAGAGGGCGTGGGGAGGACGGGCAGTACGTC. It yields the protein CASSRGRGEDGQYV. The chain joins TRBV2 to TRBJ2-7, with D possibly being TRBD2 (6 bases). Deletions cut 5 bases from V and 9 bases from J, with 20 bases between. The CDR3 runs to 14 residues. Germline V gene data show CDR1 as SNHLY and CDR2 as FYNNEI.

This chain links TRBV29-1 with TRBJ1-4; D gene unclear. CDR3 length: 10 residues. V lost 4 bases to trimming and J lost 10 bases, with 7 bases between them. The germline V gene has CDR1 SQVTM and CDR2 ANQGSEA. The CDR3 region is CSVAEGKLFF. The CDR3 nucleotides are TGCAGCGTTGCCGAGGGAAAACTGTTTTTT.

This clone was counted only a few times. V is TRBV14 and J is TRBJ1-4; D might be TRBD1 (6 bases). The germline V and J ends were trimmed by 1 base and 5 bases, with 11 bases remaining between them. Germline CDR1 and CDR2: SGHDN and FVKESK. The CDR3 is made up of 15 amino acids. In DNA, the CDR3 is TGTGCCAGCAGCCAAGGCTACAGGGTGAATGAAAAACTGTTTTTT. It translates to CASSQGYRVNEKLFF.

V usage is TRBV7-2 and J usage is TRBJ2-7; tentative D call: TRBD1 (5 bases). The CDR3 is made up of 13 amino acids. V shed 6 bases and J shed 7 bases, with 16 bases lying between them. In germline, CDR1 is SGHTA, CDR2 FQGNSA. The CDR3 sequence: CASSPRDPKEQYV. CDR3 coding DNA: TGTGCCAGCAGTCCCAGGGATCCTAAAGAGCAGTACGTC.

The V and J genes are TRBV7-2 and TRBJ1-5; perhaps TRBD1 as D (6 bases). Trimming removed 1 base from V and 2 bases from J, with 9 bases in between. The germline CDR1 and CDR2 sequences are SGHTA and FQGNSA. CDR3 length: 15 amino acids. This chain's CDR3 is CASSLVRGGNQPQHF. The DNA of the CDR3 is TGTGCCAGCAGCTTAGTCAGGGGAGGCAATCAGCCCCAGCATTTT.